A single TCR beta chain is shown here with its context. Its specific antigen is unknown. There are no base qualities to consult, and no much larger clone falls within one base. Only healthy Caucasian donors were included. Including the terminal cysteine and phenylalanine, the CDR3 comprises 14 residues. The sequence is cut down to CDR3 DNA, 42 bases in frame from base 1. V is shortened by 5 bases, J by 2 bases, and the region joining them spans 13 bases. The sample belongs to a study of identical twins (TCRdb year 2016). Regarding the research as a whole: TCR alpha and beta repertoires from monozygotic twins, unrelated adults of various ages and cord blood were deep-sequenced to test whether fetal clonotypes persist. To rule out contamination, replicate twin experiments were performed at different times with different library preparation protocols. The full study reports these points: Conclusions relied on cross-sectional statistical analysis, since the same donors could not be followed over many years. Fewer insertions were carried by abundant cord blood beta clonotypes, a similar but weaker trend appeared in young adult naive repertoires, and no such trend appeared in memory repertoires. Compared with coincidental sharing between unrelated individuals, out-of-frame TCR alpha sequences shared between twins showed an excess of sequences with low generation probability. Invariant T cells such as MAIT and iNKT could partly confound zero-insertion analyses, though diverse VJ usage argued against this for most clonotypes. Out-of-frame TCR alpha sharing in monozygotic twins was systematically underestimated by recombination models, whereas sharing between unrelated individuals was in agreement with the recombination models. The excess sharing between twins in beta out-of-frame sequences was weaker because fewer shared sequences reduced the signal-to-noise ratio.

Libraries were made using 5' RACE. Sequencing relied on an Illumina HiSeq 2000. Template switching introduced a universal primer binding site; the final cDNA contained a unique molecular identifier, enabling accurate counting of TCR cDNA molecules. First-strand cDNA for TCR alpha and beta chains was synthesized from specific primers in the conserved constant-segment region. To control for contamination, every cDNA library was double barcoded, receiving both a SMART-Mk sample barcode and Illumina barcodes. TruSeq adapter sequences along with Illumina sample barcodes were introduced in two successive PCR steps. Sequencing of the TCR alpha and beta cDNA libraries was done on the Illumina HiSeq platform using custom primers. As for how the authors treated the data: Raw reads were processed with MiGEC to extract unique molecular identifiers, and MiXCR was used to determine CDR3 positions. Recombination models were inferred per individual with the repgenHMM and IGoR tools using an EM algorithm. The tcR package in R was used for shared clonotype analysis, with sharing normalized by the product of cloneset sizes. Out-of-frame nonproductive sequences were analyzed to study raw recombination free of thymic and clonal selection effects. TCRdb handled the public reads itself, with Q25 trimming in fastp and clone calling in MiXCR, and kept productive beta chains. Each record represents a unique CDR3 protein, reported with the most common genes and DNA among its rows. The V and J calls and clone size come from TCRdb's table, not from the authors' own analysis. For this sample the table gives some 1,600,000 distinct CDR3 sequences, of which under 35% were detected only once. About 0.27% of the sample lies in the top ten.

The sequence is built from TRBV12-3 or TRBV12-4 and TRBJ2-7, and the D gene may be TRBD1, 6 bases matching. The receptor's source is a newborn girl in good health. Sequenced input: cord blood. CDR3 region: CASSPTGKAYEQYF. DNA sequence: TGTGCCAGCAGTCCTACAGGGAAGGCCTACGAGCAGTACTTC.